The T cell receptor (beta chain) described here comes from a study of blood T cell repertoires in COVID-19. At the level of the study: Italy, Spain and the United States were the sources of the convalescent and acute COVID-19 samples. The cDNA or gDNA used as material had been derived from T cells, B-cell-depleted T cells, or PBMCs.

CDR1 and CDR2 from the germline V gene are MNHEY and SMNVEV (reference sequence). V lost 5 bases and J lost 2, with 10 bases in between. CDR3 length: 14 amino acids. Per the authors' pipeline: From reference gene primer amplification, estimates of nucleated cell counts were derived. The protocol was immunoSEQ multiplex PCR, while the TCRdb copy is restricted to in-frame clones and leaves out a portion. That table is the source of V, J and clone size, and D and trimming were worked out from the DNA. In the table there are about 36,000 clones, around 84% of which are singletons. The Seattle site enrolled patients during active infection and followed them longitudinally.

The TCR sequence derives from a man between 60 and 70 years old with COVID-19, enrolled during active disease. This rearrangement joins TRBV27 to TRBJ2-4, with D possibly being TRBD1 (6 bases). Material for sequencing was peripheral blood. The DNA for the CDR3 is TGTGCCAGCAGTCCACAGGGAACCAAAAACATTCAGTACTTC. It yields the protein CASSPQGTKNIQYF.